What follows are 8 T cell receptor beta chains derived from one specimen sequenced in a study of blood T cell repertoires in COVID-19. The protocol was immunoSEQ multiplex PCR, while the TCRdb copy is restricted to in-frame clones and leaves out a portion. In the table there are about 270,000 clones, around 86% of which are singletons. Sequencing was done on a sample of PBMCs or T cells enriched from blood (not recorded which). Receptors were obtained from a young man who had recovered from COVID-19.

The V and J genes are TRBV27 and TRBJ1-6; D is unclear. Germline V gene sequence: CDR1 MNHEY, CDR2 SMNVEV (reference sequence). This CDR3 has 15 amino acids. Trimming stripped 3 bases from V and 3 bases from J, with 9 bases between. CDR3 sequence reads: CASSFLDFYNSPLHF. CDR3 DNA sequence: TGTGCCAGCAGTTTTCTAGATTTCTATAATTCACCCCTCCACTTT.

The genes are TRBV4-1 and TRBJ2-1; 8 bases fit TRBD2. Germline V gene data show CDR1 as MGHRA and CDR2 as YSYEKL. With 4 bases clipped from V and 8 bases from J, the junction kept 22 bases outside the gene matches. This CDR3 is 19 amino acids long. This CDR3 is CASSLRIARVTGGRDEQFF. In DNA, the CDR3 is TGCGCCAGCAGCCTCCGGATCGCTCGGGTAACGGGGGGGCGTGATGAGCAGTTCTTC.

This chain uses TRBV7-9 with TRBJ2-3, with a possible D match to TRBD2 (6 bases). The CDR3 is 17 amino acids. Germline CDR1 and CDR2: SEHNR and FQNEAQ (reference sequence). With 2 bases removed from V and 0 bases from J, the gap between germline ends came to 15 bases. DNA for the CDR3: TGTGCCAGCAGCTTAAGTCCGGGAGTGTCTAGCACAGATACGCAGTATTTT. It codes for CASSLSPGVSSTDTQYF.

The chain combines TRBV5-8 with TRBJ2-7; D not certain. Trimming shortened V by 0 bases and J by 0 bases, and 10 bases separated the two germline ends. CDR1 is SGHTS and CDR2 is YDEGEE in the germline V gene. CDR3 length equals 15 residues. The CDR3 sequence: CASSLGVSSSYEQYF. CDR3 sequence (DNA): TGTGCCAGCAGCTTGGGAGTTTCTAGCTCCTACGAGCAGTACTTC.

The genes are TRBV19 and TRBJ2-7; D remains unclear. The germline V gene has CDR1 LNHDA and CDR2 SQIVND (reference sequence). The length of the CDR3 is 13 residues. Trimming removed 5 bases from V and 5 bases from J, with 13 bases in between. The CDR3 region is CASSATPRDEQYF. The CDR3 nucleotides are TGTGCCAGTAGTGCCACCCCTCGAGACGAGCAGTACTTC.

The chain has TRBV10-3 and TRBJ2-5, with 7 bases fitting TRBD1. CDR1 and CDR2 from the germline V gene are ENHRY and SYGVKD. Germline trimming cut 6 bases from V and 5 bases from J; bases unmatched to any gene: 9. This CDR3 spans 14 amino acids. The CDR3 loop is CAISPGQRGETQYF. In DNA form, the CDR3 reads TGTGCCATCAGCCCGGGACAGAGAGGGGAGACCCAGTACTTC.

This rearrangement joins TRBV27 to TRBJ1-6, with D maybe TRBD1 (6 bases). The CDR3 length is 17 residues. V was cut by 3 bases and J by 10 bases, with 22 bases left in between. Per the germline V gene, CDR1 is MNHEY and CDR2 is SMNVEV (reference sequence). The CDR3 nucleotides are TGTGCCAGCAGTTTCAGACCCTATCAGGGGACCGGGTCACCCCTCCACTTT. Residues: CASSFRPYQGTGSPLHF.

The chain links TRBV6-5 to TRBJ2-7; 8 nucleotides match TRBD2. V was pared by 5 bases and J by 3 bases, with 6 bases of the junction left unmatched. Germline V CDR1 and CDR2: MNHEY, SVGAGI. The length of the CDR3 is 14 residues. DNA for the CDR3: TGTGCCAGCAGTACGGGAGGGCTGCTCTACGAGCAGTACTTC. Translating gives CASSTGGLLYEQYF.